These 2 T cell receptor beta chains were sequenced from one sample in a study of cytomegalovirus exposure and HLA in healthy donors. The PCR had 60 Vbeta and 13 Jbeta primers. The repertoire was sequenced with immunoSEQ multiplex PCR; TCRdb's copy has only in-frame clones and lacks some. The sample records 24,000 or so clones, about four fifths being singletons. Sequencing used PBMCs. The source of these receptors is a male donor in good health and CMV-seronegative.

The rearrangement joins TRBV15 to TRBJ1-1; weak D call: TRBD1 (5 bases). The germline CDR1 and CDR2 sequences are LNHNV and YYDKDF (reference sequence). The CDR3 is 15 amino acids. The V end lost 0 bases, the J end lost 4 bases, and 12 bases lay between the germline ends. CDR3 residues: CATSRDIQGGTEAFF. DNA for the CDR3: TGTGCCACCAGCAGAGATATCCAGGGAGGCACTGAAGCTTTCTTT.

The chain recombines TRBV10-3 with TRBJ2-3; TRBD2 agrees at 9 bases. J lost 6 bases, V lost 11 bases, and 15 bases had no gene match. In germline, CDR1 is ENHRY, CDR2 SYGVKD. The CDR3 is 15 amino acids. This CDR3 is CALGQGRGGGDTQYF. For the CDR3, the DNA is TGTGCCCTAGGGCAGGGGCGGGGGGGCGGCGATACGCAGTATTTT.